This TCR beta chain was profiled in a study of T cells in Graves' hyperthyroidism and ophthalmopathy. Study-wide results and limits: Peripheral blood also featured most of the thyroid clonotypes expanded above 0.001.

Germline CDR1 reads MGHDK; CDR2 reads SYGVNS. The CDR3 consists of 14 residues. The V and J ends lost 3 bases and 1 base respectively, with 9 bases between them. It was RNA transcripts that yielded the amplified TCR beta CDR3 regions. In the first-round RT-PCR of the TCR CDR3, the HTBI primer set was used. TCRdb called the multiplex PCR reads again in MiXCR, with one record for every CDR3 protein. The sample lists under 700,000 distinct CDR3 sequences, roughly 46% occurring once. Lactation, pregnancy, other autoimmune disease or uncontrolled infection led to exclusion of patients. A word on this clonotype: Its antigen remains unknown. A single base separates this from a much larger clone, so it may be a read error.

This sequence was found in a woman between 18 and 30 years old with Graves' hyperthyroidism. Source material: peripheral blood or thyroid tissue (not recorded which). The V gene is TRBV25-1, the J gene TRBJ1-1, with D perhaps matching TRBD1 (6 bases). For the CDR3, the DNA is TGTGCCAGCAGTGAGGGGGCTGGGAACACTGAAGCTTTCTTT. This codes for CASSEGAGNTEAFF. Supplemented by reference TRBV25-1 and TRBJ1-1, the full variable domain reads EADIYQTPRYLVIGTGKKITLECSQTMGHDKMYWYQQDPGMELHLIHYSYGVNSTEKGDLSSESTVSRIRTEHFPLTLESARPSHTSQYLCASSEGAGNTEAFFGQGTRLTVV.